At least ten counts were recorded for the clone carrying this TCR beta chain. Germline V gives CDR1 DFQATT, CDR2 SNEGSKA (reference sequence). The trim removed 6 bases at V and 6 bases at J, leaving 5 bases unmatched. CDR3 length: 13 residues. Unique molecular identifiers featured in how the TCRbeta library was prepared. Via MiXCR, TCRdb re-called the PCR reads, giving one row per CDR3 protein. Here the sample spans about 480,000 distinct CDR3 sequences, about 12% being singletons. The data originate from a study of T-cell reconstitution after alpha-beta-depleted transplantation in children. V is TRBV20-1 and J is TRBJ2-3; TRBD2 matches at 11 bases. The origin of this receptor is a human donor who donated a stem cell graft to a child with combined immunodeficiency. This material consisted of PBMCs from the stem cell graft donor, taken from the stem cell graft. CDR3 sequence reads: CSALGTSGDTQYF. The DNA for the CDR3 is TGCAGTGCCCTCGGGACTAGCGGCGATACGCAGTATTTT.